A selection of T cell receptor beta chains follows, all from one sample in a study of cytomegalovirus exposure and HLA in healthy donors. Here immunoSEQ multiplex PCR was the method, and the copy in TCRdb shows in-frame clones only, minus some. Found here are more than 95,000 clones, over 70% of them singletons; the top ten hold approximately 4%. Sequencing was performed on PBMCs. The receptors were gathered from a young man in good health and CMV-seropositive. Both conserved end residues are part of each CDR3. A D gene is named only where the DNA matches it firmly. Only some rows state a clone size, as once, few, many or a class for expanded clones.

v_call	d_call	j_call	clone_size	cdr3_aa	cdr3_nt
TRBV15	.	TRBJ1-4	.	CATSWGGNEKLFF	TGTGCCACCAGTTGGGGGGGAAATGAAAAACTGTTTTTT
TRBV19	TRBD1	TRBJ1-2	.	CASSPPGQASNYGYTF	TGTGCCAGTAGCCCACCGGGACAGGCGTCCAACTATGGCTACACCTTC
TRBV27	TRBD1	TRBJ1-2	.	CASSRDRVTPIYGYTF	TGTGCCAGCAGCCGGGACAGGGTAACGCCTATCTATGGCTACACCTTC
TRBV18	.	TRBJ1-3	.	CASSPPGQRRNTIYF	TGTGCCAGCTCACCTCCAGGACAGCGGAGAAACACCATATATTTT
TRBV11-2	TRBD1	TRBJ1-2	.	CASSSPGQAINYGYTF	TGTGCCAGCAGCTCACCTGGACAGGCAATTAACTATGGCTACACCTTC
TRBV6-5	TRBD1	TRBJ1-1	few	CASQDRDIEAFF	TGTGCCAGCCAAGACAGGGACATTGAAGCTTTCTTT
TRBV29-1	.	TRBJ1-1	.	CSVARGNTEAFF	TGCAGCGTTGCTCGCGGGAACACTGAAGCTTTCTTT
TRBV19	.	TRBJ2-1	.	CASAMGHNNEQFF	TGTGCCAGCGCCATGGGACACAACAATGAGCAGTTCTTC
TRBV6-6	TRBD1	TRBJ1-6	.	CASSTGTANPLHF	TGTGCCAGCAGTACAGGGACAGCGAATCCCCTCCACTTT
TRBV19	TRBD1	TRBJ1-5	.	CASSQQGATALNQPQHF	TGTGCCAGTAGTCAGCAGGGGGCGACGGCTCTTAATCAGCCCCAGCATTTT
TRBV19	TRBD1	TRBJ2-7	.	CASSPGQGMEQYF	TGTGCCAGTTCACCGGGACAGGGTATGGAGCAGTACTTC
TRBV11-2	.	TRBJ2-7	.	CASSFAYEQYF	TGTGCCAGCAGCTTTGCCTACGAGCAGTACTTC
TRBV5-1	.	TRBJ2-7	.	CASSSSGEQYF	TGCGCCAGCAGCTCCAGTGGCGAGCAGTACTTC
TRBV7-2	TRBD1	TRBJ2-3	.	CASSLAAQGASTDTQYF	TGTGCCAGCAGCTTAGCGGCCCAGGGGGCAAGCACAGATACGCAGTATTTT
TRBV10-2	TRBD1	TRBJ2-7	few	CASTYMGQREVTPFF	TGCGCCAGCACATATATGGGACAGCGCGAAGTAACACCCTTCTTC
TRBV7-2	TRBD2	TRBJ2-7	.	CASSLAGTNAYEQYF	TGTGCCAGCAGCTTGGCCGGGACTAACGCCTACGAGCAGTACTTC
TRBV9	.	TRBJ2-7	.	CASSVSSSPYEQYF	TGTGCCAGCAGCGTGAGTAGCAGCCCCTACGAGCAGTACTTC
TRBV27	TRBD2	TRBJ2-1	.	CASSLLVSSGPNEQFF	TGTGCCAGCAGTTTATTAGTCTCTAGCGGTCCGAATGAGCAGTTCTTC
TRBV7-8	.	TRBJ1-1	.	CASSSNTGGAAPEAFF	TGTGCCAGCAGCTCGAACACTGGGGGGGCCGCTCCTGAAGCTTTCTTT
TRBV6-1	.	TRBJ2-1	.	CASAQSGNEQFF	TGTGCCAGCGCCCAGTCGGGCAATGAGCAGTTCTTC
TRBV14	TRBD1	TRBJ2-5	few	CASSQGLPGQTLETQYF	TGTGCCAGCAGCCAAGGTTTACCGGGACAGACGTTGGAGACCCAGTACTTC
TRBV6-6	TRBD1	TRBJ1-1	.	CASSYRLTDRGREAFF	TGTGCCAGCAGTTACCGCCTTACCGACAGGGGCCGGGAAGCTTTCTTT
TRBV4-3	TRBD2	TRBJ2-3	.	CASSQPSTSGSFTDTQYF	TGCGCCAGCAGCCAACCCTCCACTAGCGGGAGTTTCACAGATACGCAGTATTTT
TRBV7-2	TRBD2	TRBJ2-2	.	CASSRQTVAGGTGELFF	TGTGCCAGCAGCCGACAAACGGTAGCGGGAGGTACCGGGGAGCTGTTTTTT
TRBV19	TRBD2	TRBJ2-1	.	CASTQGLAGNNEQFF	TGTGCCAGTACCCAAGGACTAGCGGGCAACAATGAGCAGTTCTTC
TRBV30	TRBD1	TRBJ1-4	.	CAWGQGDGNEKLFF	TGTGCCTGGGGACAGGGGGATGGGAATGAAAAACTGTTTTTT
TRBV30	TRBD1	TRBJ1-1	few	CAWTGPTGHTEAFF	TGTGCCTGGACCGGACCGACAGGGCACACTGAAGCTTTCTTT
TRBV30	.	TRBJ1-2	few	CAWGIPGANYGYTF	TGTGCCTGGGGAATCCCAGGGGCGAACTATGGCTACACCTTC
TRBV6-6	TRBD1	TRBJ1-2	.	CASSYTTGAGGYTF	TGTGCCAGCAGTTACACAACAGGGGCTGGCGGCTACACCTTC
TRBV19	.	TRBJ1-1	once	CASSFRGSEDTEAFF	TGCGCCAGTAGTTTCAGGGGATCGGAGGACACTGAAGCTTTCTTT
TRBV10-1	.	TRBJ1-6	.	CASSERTANSPLHF	TGCGCCAGCAGTGAGCGGACTGCGAATTCACCCCTCCACTTT
TRBV5-4	TRBD2	TRBJ2-7	few	CASSIGLAGQEQYF	TGTGCCAGCAGCATTGGACTAGCGGGACAGGAGCAGTACTTC
TRBV7-2	.	TRBJ1-3	.	CASSLVGGDTIYF	TGTGCCAGCAGCTTAGTCGGGGGTGACACCATATATTTT
TRBV4-3	.	TRBJ2-7	few	CASSQAASYEQYF	TGCGCCAGCAGCCAAGCCGCCAGCTACGAGCAGTACTTC
TRBV4-1	.	TRBJ2-7	.	CASSHPLGTGGVEQYF	TGTGCCAGCAGCCACCCCTTGGGGACTGGGGGTGTCGAGCAGTACTTC
TRBV4-1	.	TRBJ1-2	.	CASSQLGSGDYGYTF	TGCGCCAGCAGCCAATTAGGTTCAGGGGACTATGGCTACACCTTC
TRBV10-3	.	TRBJ1-1	.	CAISESVRGADSAFF	TGTGCCATCAGTGAGTCGGTAAGGGGCGCAGATTCGGCTTTCTTT
TRBV4-3	.	TRBJ2-4	.	CASSQERSWDIQYF	TGCGCCAGCAGCCAAGAAAGGAGTTGGGACATTCAGTACTTC
TRBV15	TRBD1	TRBJ1-5	.	CATSSDRVNQPQHF	TGTGCCACCAGCAGCGACAGGGTAAATCAGCCCCAGCATTTT
TRBV30	TRBD1	TRBJ1-1	once	CAWSRAGTDPMNTEAFF	TGTGCCTGGAGTCGTGCCGGGACAGACCCCATGAACACTGAAGCTTTCTTT
TRBV6-1	.	TRBJ2-6	.	CASSEAPGSGANVLTF	TGTGCCAGCAGTGAAGCGCCCGGGTCTGGGGCCAACGTCCTGACTTTC
TRBV29-1	TRBD1	TRBJ2-1	.	CSVEGTGQGRNEQFF	TGCAGCGTTGAAGGGACGGGACAGGGTCGGAATGAGCAGTTCTTC
TRBV14	.	TRBJ2-6	.	CASSQGVSGIVAGANVLTF	TGTGCCAGCAGCCAAGGGGTCTCAGGGATCGTTGCTGGGGCCAACGTCCTGACTTTC
TRBV7-7	TRBD1	TRBJ2-1	.	CASSLDRENEQFF	TGTGCTAGCAGCTTAGACAGGGAAAATGAGCAGTTCTTC
TRBV7-9	TRBD1	TRBJ1-1	.	CASSMRQGYTEAFF	TGTGCCAGCAGCATGAGACAGGGCTACACTGAAGCTTTCTTT
TRBV6-8	.	TRBJ1-4	.	CASSLTAANEKLFF	TGTGCCAGCAGCCTGACAGCCGCTAATGAAAAACTGTTTTTT
TRBV2	TRBD1	TRBJ2-7	.	CASRTGTGGLEQYF	TGTGCCAGCAGAACCGGGACAGGGGGTCTCGAGCAGTACTTC